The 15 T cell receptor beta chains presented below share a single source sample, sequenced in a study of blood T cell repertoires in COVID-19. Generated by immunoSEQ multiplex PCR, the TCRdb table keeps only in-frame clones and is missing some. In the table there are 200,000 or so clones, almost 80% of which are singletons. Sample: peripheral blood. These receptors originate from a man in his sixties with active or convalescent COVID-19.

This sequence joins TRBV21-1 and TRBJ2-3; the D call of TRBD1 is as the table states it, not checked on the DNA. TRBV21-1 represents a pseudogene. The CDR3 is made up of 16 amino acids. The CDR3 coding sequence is TGTGCCAGCAGCAAAGCGGCAAGAAACCTCACAGATACGCAGTATTTT. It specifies CASSKAARNLTDTQYF.

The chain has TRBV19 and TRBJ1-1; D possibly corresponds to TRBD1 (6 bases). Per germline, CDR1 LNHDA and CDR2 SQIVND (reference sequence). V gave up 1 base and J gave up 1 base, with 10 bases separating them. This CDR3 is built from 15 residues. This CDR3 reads CASSIGGQQNTEAFF. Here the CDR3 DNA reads TGTGCCAGTAGTATAGGGGGGCAACAGAACACTGAAGCTTTCTTT. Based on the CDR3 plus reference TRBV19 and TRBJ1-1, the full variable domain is DGGITQSPKYLFRKEGQNVTLSCEQNLNHDAMYWYRQDPGQGLRLIYYSQIVNDFQKGDIAEGYSVSREKKESFPLTVTSAQKNPTAFYLCASSIGGQQNTEAFFGQGTRLTVV.

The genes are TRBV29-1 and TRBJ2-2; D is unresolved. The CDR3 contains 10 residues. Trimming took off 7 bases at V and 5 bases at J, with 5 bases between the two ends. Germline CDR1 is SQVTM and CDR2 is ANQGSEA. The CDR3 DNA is TGCAGCGCACTTACCGGGGAGCTGTTTTTT. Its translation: CSALTGELFF.

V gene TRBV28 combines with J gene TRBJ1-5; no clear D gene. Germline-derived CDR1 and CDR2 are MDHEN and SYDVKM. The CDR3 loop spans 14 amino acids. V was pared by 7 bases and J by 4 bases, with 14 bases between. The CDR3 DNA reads TGTGCCAGCACCTCCCACCTACAGAATCAGCCCCAGCATTTT. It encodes CASTSHLQNQPQHF.

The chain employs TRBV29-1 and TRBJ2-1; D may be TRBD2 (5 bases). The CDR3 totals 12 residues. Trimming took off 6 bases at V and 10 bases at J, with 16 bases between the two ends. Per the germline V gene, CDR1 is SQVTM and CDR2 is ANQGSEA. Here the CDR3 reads CSVSGPNWEQFF. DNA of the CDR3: TGCAGCGTCAGCGGACCAAACTGGGAGCAGTTCTTC.

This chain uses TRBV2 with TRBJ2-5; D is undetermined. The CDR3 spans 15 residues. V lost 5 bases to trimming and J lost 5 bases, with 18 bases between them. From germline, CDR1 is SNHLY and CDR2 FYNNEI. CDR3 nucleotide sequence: TGTGCCAGCAGTCCAGAGGTAGCTTCGGTGGAGACCCAGTACTTC. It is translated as CASSPEVASVETQYF.

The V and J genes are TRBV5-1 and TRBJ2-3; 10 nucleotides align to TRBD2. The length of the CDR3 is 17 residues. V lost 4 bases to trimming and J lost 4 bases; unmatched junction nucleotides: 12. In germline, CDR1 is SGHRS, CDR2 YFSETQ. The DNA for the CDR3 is TGCGCCAGCAGCCGGCCAGCGGGAGGGCCGGGGGCAGATACGCAGTATTTT. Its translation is CASSRPAGGPGADTQYF.

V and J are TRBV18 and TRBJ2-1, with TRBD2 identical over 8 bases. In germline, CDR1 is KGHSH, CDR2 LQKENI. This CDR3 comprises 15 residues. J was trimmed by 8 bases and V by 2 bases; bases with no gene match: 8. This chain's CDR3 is CASSPGGGRRHEQFF. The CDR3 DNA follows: TGTGCCAGCTCACCAGGTGGCGGGAGGCGCCATGAGCAGTTCTTC.

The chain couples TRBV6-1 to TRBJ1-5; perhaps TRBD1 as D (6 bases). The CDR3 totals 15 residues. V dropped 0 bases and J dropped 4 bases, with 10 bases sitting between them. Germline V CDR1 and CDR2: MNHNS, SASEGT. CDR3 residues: CASSEARGENQPQHF. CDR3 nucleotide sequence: TGTGCCAGCAGTGAAGCCAGGGGAGAGAATCAGCCCCAGCATTTT.

The DNA for the CDR3 is TGCGCCAGCAGCTTTGGTATGGGGCCCGGGGAGCTGTTTTTT. Translating it yields CASSFGMGPGELFF. This sequence joins TRBV5-1 and TRBJ2-2; D possibly corresponds to TRBD1 (5 bases). With 2 bases removed from V and 6 bases from J, the gap between germline ends came to 11 bases. Germline V gene lookup returns CDR1 SGHRS and CDR2 YFSETQ. This CDR3 is 14 amino acids long.

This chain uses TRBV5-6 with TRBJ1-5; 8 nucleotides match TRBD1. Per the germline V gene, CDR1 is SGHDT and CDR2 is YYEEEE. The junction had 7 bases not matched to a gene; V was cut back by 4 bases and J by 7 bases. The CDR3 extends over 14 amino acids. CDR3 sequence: CASSKDREGQPQHF. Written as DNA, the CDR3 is TGTGCCAGCAGCAAGGACAGGGAAGGACAGCCCCAGCATTTT.

The DNA for the CDR3 is TGTGCCAGCAGCTTAGCCTCGGGGGAGCAGTACTTC. Translated, it gives CASSLASGEQYF. The V call is TRBV7-6, the J call TRBJ2-7; D may be TRBD2 (5 bases). This CDR3 comprises 12 residues. The germline gives CDR1 SGHVS, CDR2 FNYEAQ. Trimming removed 0 bases at V and 7 bases at J, with 7 bases between.

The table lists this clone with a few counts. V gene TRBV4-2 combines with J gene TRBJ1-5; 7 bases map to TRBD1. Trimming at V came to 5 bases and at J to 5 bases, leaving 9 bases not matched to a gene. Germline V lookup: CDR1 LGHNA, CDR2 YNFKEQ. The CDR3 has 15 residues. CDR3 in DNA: TGTGCCAGCAGCGCTCGACAGGGTGACGATCAGCCCCAGCATTTT. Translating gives CASSARQGDDQPQHF.

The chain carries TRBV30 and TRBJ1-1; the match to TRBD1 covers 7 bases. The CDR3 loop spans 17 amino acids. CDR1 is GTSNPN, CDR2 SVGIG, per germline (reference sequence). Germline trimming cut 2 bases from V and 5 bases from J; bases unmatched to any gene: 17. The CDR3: CAWSRVRGREFRTEAFF. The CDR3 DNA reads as TGTGCCTGGAGTAGAGTGAGGGGGCGCGAGTTTCGAACTGAAGCTTTCTTT.

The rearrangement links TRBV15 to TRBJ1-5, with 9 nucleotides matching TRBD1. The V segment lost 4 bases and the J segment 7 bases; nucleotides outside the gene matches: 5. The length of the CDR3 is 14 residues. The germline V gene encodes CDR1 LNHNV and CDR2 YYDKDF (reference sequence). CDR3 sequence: CATSIDRGYQPQHF. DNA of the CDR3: TGTGCCACCAGCATCGACAGGGGGTACCAGCCCCAGCATTTT.